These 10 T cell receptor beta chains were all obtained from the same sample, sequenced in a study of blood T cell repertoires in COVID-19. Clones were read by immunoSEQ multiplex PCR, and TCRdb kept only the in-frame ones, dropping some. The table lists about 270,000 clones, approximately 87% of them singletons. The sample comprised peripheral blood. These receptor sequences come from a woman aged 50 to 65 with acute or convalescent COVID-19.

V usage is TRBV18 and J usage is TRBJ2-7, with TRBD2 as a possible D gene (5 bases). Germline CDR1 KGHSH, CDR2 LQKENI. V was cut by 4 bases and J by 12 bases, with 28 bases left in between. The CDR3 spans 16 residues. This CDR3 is CASSLCFLRTTTYGYF. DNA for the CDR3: TGTGCCAGCTCACTTTGTTTTTTGCGCACGACTACCTATGGGTACTTC.

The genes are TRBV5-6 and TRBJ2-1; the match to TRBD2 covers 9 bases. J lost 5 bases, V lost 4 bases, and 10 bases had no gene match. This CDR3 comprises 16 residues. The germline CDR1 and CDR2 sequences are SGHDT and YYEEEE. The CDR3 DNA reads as TGTGCCAGCAGCACTGGTGGGCGGGAGGGCGACAATGAGCAGTTCTTC. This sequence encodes CASSTGGREGDNEQFF.

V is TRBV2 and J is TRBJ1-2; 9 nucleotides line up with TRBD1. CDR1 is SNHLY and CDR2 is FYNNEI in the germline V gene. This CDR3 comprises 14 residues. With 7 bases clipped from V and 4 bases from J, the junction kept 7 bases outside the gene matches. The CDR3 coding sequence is TGTGCCAGCAAGGGGACAGGGATAAGCTATGGCTACACCTTC. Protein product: CASKGTGISYGYTF.

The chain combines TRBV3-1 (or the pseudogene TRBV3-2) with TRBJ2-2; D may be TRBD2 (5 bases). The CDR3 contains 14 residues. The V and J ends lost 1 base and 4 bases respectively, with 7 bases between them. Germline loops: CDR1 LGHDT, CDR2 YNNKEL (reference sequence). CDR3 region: CASSQVAGTGELFF. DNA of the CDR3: TGTGCCAGCAGCCAAGTGGCGGGCACCGGGGAGCTGTTTTTT.

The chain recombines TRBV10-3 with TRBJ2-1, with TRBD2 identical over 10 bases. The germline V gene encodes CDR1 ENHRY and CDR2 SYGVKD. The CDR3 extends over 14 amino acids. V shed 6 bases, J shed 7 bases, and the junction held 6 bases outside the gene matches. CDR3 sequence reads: CAIRGAGGLNEQFF. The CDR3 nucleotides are TGTGCCATCAGGGGAGCGGGAGGGCTTAATGAGCAGTTCTTC.

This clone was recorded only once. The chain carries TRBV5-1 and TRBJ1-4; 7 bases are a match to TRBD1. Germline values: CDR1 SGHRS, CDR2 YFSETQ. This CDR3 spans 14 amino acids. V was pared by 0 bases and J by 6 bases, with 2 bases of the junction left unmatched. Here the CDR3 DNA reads TGCGCCAGCAGCTTGGGCGGGACAGATGAAAAACTGTTTTTT. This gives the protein CASSLGGTDEKLFF.

The CDR3 DNA reads as TGTGCCAGCAGTGGGACGTACGGACTAGCGGGAGTGGCAGATACGCAGTATTTT. Encoded protein: CASSGTYGLAGVADTQYF. The V call is TRBV27, the J call TRBJ2-3; 13 bases match TRBD2. After removal of 5 bases from V and 4 bases from J, the junction contained 12 bases not matched to a gene. This CDR3 has 18 residues. Germline assignment: CDR1 MNHEY and CDR2 SMNVEV (reference sequence).

The CDR3 is CASSQGLAGLGEQYF. In nucleotides, the CDR3 is TGTGCCAGCAGCCAGGGACTAGCGGGTTTGGGCGAGCAGTACTTC. This sequence joins TRBV3-1 (or the pseudogene TRBV3-2) and TRBJ2-7, with 12 bases fitting TRBD2. Germline CDR1 LGHDT, CDR2 YNNKEL (reference sequence). J lost 6 bases, V lost 3 bases, and 6 bases had no gene match. The CDR3 contains 15 residues.

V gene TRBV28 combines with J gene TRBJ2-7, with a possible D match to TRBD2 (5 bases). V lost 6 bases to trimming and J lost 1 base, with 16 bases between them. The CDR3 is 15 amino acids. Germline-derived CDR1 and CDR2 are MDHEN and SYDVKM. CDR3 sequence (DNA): TGTGCCAGCAGAACCGCCGGAGCGGAGTCCTACGAGCAGTACTTC. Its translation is CASRTAGAESYEQYF.

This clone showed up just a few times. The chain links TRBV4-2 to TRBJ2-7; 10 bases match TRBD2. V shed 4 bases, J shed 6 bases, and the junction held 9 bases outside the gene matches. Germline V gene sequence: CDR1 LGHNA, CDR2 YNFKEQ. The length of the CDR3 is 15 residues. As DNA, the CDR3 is TGTGCCAGCAGCCTGGCAGCGGGAGGGAGGATCGAGCAGTACTTC. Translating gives CASSLAAGGRIEQYF.